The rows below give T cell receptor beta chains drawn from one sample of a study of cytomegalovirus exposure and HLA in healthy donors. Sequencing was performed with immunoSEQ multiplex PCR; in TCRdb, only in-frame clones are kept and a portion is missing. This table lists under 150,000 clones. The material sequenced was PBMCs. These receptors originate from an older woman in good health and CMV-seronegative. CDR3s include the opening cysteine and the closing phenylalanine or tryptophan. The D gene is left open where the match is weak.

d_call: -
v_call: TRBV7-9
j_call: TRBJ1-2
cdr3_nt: TGTGCCAGCAGCTCTGGCGGGACTAACTATGGCTACACCTTC
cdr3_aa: CASSSGGTNYGYTF

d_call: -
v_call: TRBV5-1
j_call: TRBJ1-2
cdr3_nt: TGCGCCAGCAAAGTGCAGGGAAATGCTGTCGATGGCTACACCTTC
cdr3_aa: CASKVQGNAVDGYTF

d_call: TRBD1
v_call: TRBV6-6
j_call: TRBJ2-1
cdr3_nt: TGTGCCAGCAGTCCCAGACAGGGTACGGATGAGCAGTTCTTC
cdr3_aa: CASSPRQGTDEQFF

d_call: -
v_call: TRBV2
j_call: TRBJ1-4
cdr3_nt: TGTGCCAGCAGTGAATGGGGAGCACCGCTGTTTTTT
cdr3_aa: CASSEWGAPLFF

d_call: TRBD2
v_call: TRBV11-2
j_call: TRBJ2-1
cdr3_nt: TGTGCCAGCAGCTTAGAGAGGACTAGCAGGGAGCAGTTCTTC
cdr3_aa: CASSLERTSREQFF

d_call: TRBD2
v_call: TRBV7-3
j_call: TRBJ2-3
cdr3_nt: TGTGCCAGCAGCTTAATGGCCGGGGGGGCCACAGATACGCAGTATTTT
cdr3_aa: CASSLMAGGATDTQYF

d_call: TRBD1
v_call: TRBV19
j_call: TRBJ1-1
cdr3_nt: TGTGCCAGTACCAGACAGGGGGGAGCTTTCTTT
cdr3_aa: CASTRQGGAFF

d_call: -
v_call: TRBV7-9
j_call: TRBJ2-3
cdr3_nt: TGTGCCAGCAGCTCAGGGGGGGATACGCAGTATTTT
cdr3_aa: CASSSGGDTQYF

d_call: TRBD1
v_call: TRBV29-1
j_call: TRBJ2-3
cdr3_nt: TGCAGCCCAACAGGGGGCAGGGAAACAGATACGCAGTATTTT
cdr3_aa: CSPTGGRETDTQYF

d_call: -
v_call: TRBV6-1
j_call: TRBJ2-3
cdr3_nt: TGTGCCAGCAGCGGAACGCAGGGGGGCCGGGATACGCAGTATTTT
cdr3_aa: CASSGTQGGRDTQYF

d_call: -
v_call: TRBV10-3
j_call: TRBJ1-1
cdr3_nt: TGTGCCATCAGTGCGGGGGGGAACACTGAAGCTTTCTTT
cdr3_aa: CAISAGGNTEAFF

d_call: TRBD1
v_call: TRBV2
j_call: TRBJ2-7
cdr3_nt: TGTGCCAGCAGTGAATCTCATACGTTTGGGACCGGGACAGCCACCTACGAGCAGTACTTC
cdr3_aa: CASSESHTFGTGTATYEQYF

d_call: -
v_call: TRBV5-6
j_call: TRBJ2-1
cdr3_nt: TGTGCCAGCAGCTCAAACAGGGATTTTCCCTACAATGAGCAGTTCTTC
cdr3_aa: CASSSNRDFPYNEQFF

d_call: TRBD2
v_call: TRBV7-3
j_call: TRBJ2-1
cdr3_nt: TGTGCCAGCAGCTTAACGGGCGGGGGGCGAAGCAATGAGCAGTTCTTC
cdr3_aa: CASSLTGGGRSNEQFF

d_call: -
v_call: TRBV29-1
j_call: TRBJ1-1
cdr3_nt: TGCAGCGTTGGGAGGGGGGGCTCTGAAGCTTTCTTT
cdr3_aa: CSVGRGGSEAFF

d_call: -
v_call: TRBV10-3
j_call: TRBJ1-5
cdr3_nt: TGTGCCATCAGTGAGTCGCACAGGTTCAATCAGCCCCAGCATTTT
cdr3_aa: CAISESHRFNQPQHF

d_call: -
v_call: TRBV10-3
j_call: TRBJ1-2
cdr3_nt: TGTGCCATCGGGGATACTACGGGAAGGAGCTATGGCTACACCTTC
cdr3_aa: CAIGDTTGRSYGYTF

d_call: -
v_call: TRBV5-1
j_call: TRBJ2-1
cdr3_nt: TGCGCCAGCAGCTCAATCGGGACTTCCGGACCTAGCTCCTACAATGAGCAGTTCTTC
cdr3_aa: CASSSIGTSGPSSYNEQFF

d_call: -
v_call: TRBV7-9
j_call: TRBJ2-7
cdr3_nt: TGTGCCAGCAGTAGCCCCCGGGACAAGGAAAACTTTAATTACGAGCAGTACTTC
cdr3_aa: CASSSPRDKENFNYEQYF

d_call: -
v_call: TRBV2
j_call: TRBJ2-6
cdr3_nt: TGTGCCAGCAGTGCAGGTCAGGAAGCCAACGTCCTGACTTTC
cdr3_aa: CASSAGQEANVLTF

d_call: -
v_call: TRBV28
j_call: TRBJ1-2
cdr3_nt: TGTGCCAGCAGTGAAGACAACGGCTATGGCTACACCTTC
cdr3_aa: CASSEDNGYGYTF

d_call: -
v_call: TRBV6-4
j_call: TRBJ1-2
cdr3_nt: TGTGCCAGCAGGGGGGACTCTTCTGGCTACACCTTC
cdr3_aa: CASRGDSSGYTF

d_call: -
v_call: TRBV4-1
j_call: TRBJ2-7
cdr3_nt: TGCGCCAGCAGCCAAGGGGGACAAACTAGAGGCGAGCAGTACTTC
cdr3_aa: CASSQGGQTRGEQYF

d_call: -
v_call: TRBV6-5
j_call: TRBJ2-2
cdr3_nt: TGTGCCAGCACCCCCAGGGAGAACACCGGGGAGCTGTTTTTT
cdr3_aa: CASTPRENTGELFF

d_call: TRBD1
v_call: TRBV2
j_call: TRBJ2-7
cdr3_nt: TGTGCCAGCAGTGACTGGGGACAGACACACTCCTACGAGCAGTACTTC
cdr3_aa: CASSDWGQTHSYEQYF

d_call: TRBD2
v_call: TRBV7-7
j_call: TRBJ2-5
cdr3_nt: TGTGCTAGCAGCTTAGCGGGGGGGGAGACCCAGTACTTC
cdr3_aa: CASSLAGGETQYF

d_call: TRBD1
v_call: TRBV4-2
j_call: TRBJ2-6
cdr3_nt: TGTGCCAGCAGCCAAGATCAGGAGACAGGGTTCTCTGGGGCCAACGTCCTGACTTTC
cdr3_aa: CASSQDQETGFSGANVLTF

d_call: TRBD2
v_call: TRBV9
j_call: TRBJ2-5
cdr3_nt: TGTGCCAGCAGCGTAGTTTCTTGGGAGGGGACCCAGTACTTC
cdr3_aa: CASSVVSWEGTQYF

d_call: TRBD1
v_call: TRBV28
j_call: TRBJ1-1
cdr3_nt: TGTGCCAGCAGCCGGACAGGTGGGAACACTGAAGCTTTCTTT
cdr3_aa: CASSRTGGNTEAFF

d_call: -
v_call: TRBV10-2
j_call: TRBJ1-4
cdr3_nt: TGCGCCAGCGGAGCGGGGACTAATGAAAAACTGTTTTTT
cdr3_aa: CASGAGTNEKLFF

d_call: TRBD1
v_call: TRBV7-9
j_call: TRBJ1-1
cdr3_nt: TGTGCCAGCAGCTTACCTTCCCGGGACAGGGGGCTTGGCACTGAAGCTTTCTTT
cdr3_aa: CASSLPSRDRGLGTEAFF

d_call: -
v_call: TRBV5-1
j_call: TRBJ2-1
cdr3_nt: TGCGCCAGCAGCTTGGGCAGGCCCTACAATGAGCAGTTCTTC
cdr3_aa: CASSLGRPYNEQFF

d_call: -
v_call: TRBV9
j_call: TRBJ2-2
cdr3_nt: TGTGCCAGCAGCCCGCCCGCGGGGGAGCTGTTTTTT
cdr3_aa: CASSPPAGELFF